The next 24 T cell receptor beta chains were all read from a single sample in a study of OX40 agonist ivuxolimab in advanced cancers. Here immunoSEQ multiplex PCR was the method, and the copy in TCRdb shows in-frame clones only, minus some. The sample has about 78,000 clones, 84% seen once. The source was CD4+ or CD8+ T cells sorted from blood, collected in a trial of the OX40 agonist ivuxolimab. The source of these receptors is an adult with an advanced solid tumor such as melanoma, head and neck, liver or kidney cancer.

This chain links TRBV5-5 with TRBJ1-1; 7 bases map to TRBD1. The CDR3 contains 15 residues. Per the germline V gene, CDR1 is SGHKS and CDR2 is YYEKEE (reference sequence). V dropped 5 bases and J dropped 3; count of bases not matched to a gene: 10. The CDR3 nucleotides are TGTGCCAGCAGTCGCGGGGGGACAGCTGACACTGAAGCTTTCTTT. It specifies CASSRGGTADTEAFF.

This clone was observed a handful of times. Other DNA sequences within the sample encode an identical CDR3. The chain uses TRBV27 and TRBJ1-6, with no clear D. The CDR3 covers 15 residues. V dropped 2 bases and J dropped 5 bases, with 10 bases sitting between them. Germline CDR1 MNHEY, CDR2 SMNVEV (reference sequence). The CDR3 protein is CASSLRRQDNSPLHF. The CDR3 coding sequence is TGTGCCAGCAGTTTACGGCGGCAGGATAATTCACCCCTCCACTTT.

The V gene is TRBV5-1, the J gene TRBJ1-5; D perhaps matches TRBD1 (5 bases). Germline V lookup: CDR1 SGHRS, CDR2 YFSETQ. The CDR3 extends over 15 amino acids. V was pared by 0 bases and J by 5 bases, with 12 bases between. CDR3 nucleotides: TGCGCCAGCAGCTTGGCAACGGGGGTTGATCAGCCCCAGCATTTT. Translated, it gives CASSLATGVDQPQHF.

V is TRBV18 and J is TRBJ1-5; 11 bases fit TRBD1. The CDR3 is made up of 15 amino acids. Germline CDR1 and CDR2: KGHSH and LQKENI. V was pared by 1 base and J by 6 bases, with 2 bases of the junction left unmatched. The CDR3 DNA reads TGTGCCAGCTCACCACTCGGGACAGGGGGTCAGCCCCAGCATTTT. The encoded protein is CASSPLGTGGQPQHF.

This clone appeared a single time. The rearrangement joins TRBV27 to TRBJ2-1, with D perhaps matching TRBD2 (6 bases). The V end lost 4 bases, the J end lost 10 bases, and 20 bases lay between the germline ends. The CDR3 runs 15 residues. Germline-derived CDR1 and CDR2 are MNHEY and SMNVEV (reference sequence). For the CDR3, the DNA is TGTGCCAGCAGTTGGTCCAGCGGGCGCCCCTTAGAGCAGTTCTTC. Its translation: CASSWSSGRPLEQFF.

The V and J genes are TRBV7-8 and TRBJ1-1; D is ambiguous. CDR3 length: 12 amino acids. V dropped 2 bases and J dropped 7 bases, with 8 bases sitting between them. CDR1 is SGHVS and CDR2 is FQNEAQ in the germline V gene. In DNA, the CDR3 is TGTGCCAGCAGCTTAACCCCTCTTGAAGCTTTCTTT. Residues: CASSLTPLEAFF. The whole variable domain, filled in from reference TRBV7-8 and TRBJ1-1, reads GAGVSQSPRYKVAKRGQDVALRCDPISGHVSLFWYQQALGQGPEFLTYFQNEAQLDKSGLPSDRFFAERPEGSVSTLKIQRTQQEDSAVYLCASSLTPLEAFFGQGTRLTVV.

The chain has TRBV18 and TRBJ1-1; 10 bases align to TRBD1. CDR1 and CDR2 from the germline V gene are KGHSH and LQKENI. J lost 1 base, V lost 4 bases, and 6 bases had no gene match. CDR3 length: 16 residues. The CDR3 DNA sequence: TGTGCCAGCTCACAAGGGACAGGGGCAGGGAACACTGAAGCTTTCTTT. Its translation is CASSQGTGAGNTEAFF.

The CDR3: CASTRQGGRNEKLFF. The CDR3 DNA reads as TGTGCCAGCACCCGACAGGGGGGGAGAAATGAAAAACTGTTTTTT. The chain has TRBV25-1 and TRBJ1-4; 9 bases fit TRBD1. Germline lookup yields CDR1 MGHDK and CDR2 SYGVNS. CDR3 length: 15 amino acids. V lost 7 bases, J lost 5 bases, and 8 bases stayed unmatched.

The chain recombines TRBV4-1 with TRBJ1-1; D remains ambiguous. Trimming shortened V by 4 bases and J by 3 bases, and 9 bases separated the two germline ends. Per the germline V gene, CDR1 is MGHRA and CDR2 is YSYEKL. The CDR3 spans 13 residues. In DNA, the CDR3 is TGCGCCAGCAGCCTTCAACGACACACTGAAGCTTTCTTT. Translation: CASSLQRHTEAFF.

The genes are TRBV11-2 and TRBJ2-1; D might be TRBD1 (5 bases). This CDR3 is built from 16 residues. Germline CDR1 reads SGHAT; CDR2 reads FQNNGV. V was trimmed by 2 bases and J by 0 bases, leaving 11 bases between them. The CDR3 is CASSLRGDSSYNEQFF. As DNA, the CDR3 is TGTGCCAGCAGCTTAAGGGGTGATAGCTCCTACAATGAGCAGTTCTTC. The full variable domain, in which reference TRBV11-2 and TRBJ2-1 provide the parts outside the CDR3, is EAGVAQSPRYKIIEKRQSVAFWCNPISGHATLYWYQQILGQGPKLLIQFQNNGVVDDSQLPKDRFSAERLKGVDSTLKIQPAKLEDSAVYLCASSLRGDSSYNEQFFGPGTRLTVL.

The table lists this clone with a few counts. The CDR3 end shows no conserved phenylalanine or tryptophan, and so a read error is likely. The DNA is omitted, as the CDR3 cannot be located on it reliably, and the CDR3 follows TCRdb's listing. The J gene is TRBJ1-2, the V gene TRBV5-8. Germline V CDR1 and CDR2: SGHTS, YDEGEE. Both ends counted, the CDR3 spans 9 residues. CDR3 sequence: CASSLWQPP.

This clone was recorded only once. The chain carries TRBV28 and TRBJ1-3; D not certain. Germline loops: CDR1 MDHEN, CDR2 SYDVKM. CDR3 size: 12 residues. Trimming left V 7 bases short and J 6 bases short, with 10 bases between. CDR3: CASTGPTNTIYF. CDR3 in DNA: TGTGCCAGCACTGGCCCTACAAACACCATATATTTT. The full variable domain, its missing parts supplied by reference TRBV28 and TRBJ1-3, is DVKVTQSSRYLVKRTGEKVFLECVQDMDHENMFWYRQDPGLGLRLIYFSYDVKMKEKGDIPEGYSVSREKKERFSLILESASTNQTSMYLCASTGPTNTIYFGEGSWLTVV.

This chain joins TRBV7-2 and TRBJ1-2; D ambiguous. Trimming shortened V by 0 bases and J by 3 bases, and 8 bases separated the two germline ends. The CDR3 runs 14 residues. CDR1 and CDR2 (germline): SGHTA, FQGNSA. CDR3 DNA sequence: TGTGCCAGCAGCTTAGCGAGGGCAGACTATGGCTACACCTTC. Translation: CASSLARADYGYTF.

The V and J genes are TRBV6-6 and TRBJ1-6; D is undetermined. The V gene's germline CDR1 is MNHNY and CDR2 SVGAGI (reference sequence). The V end lost 4 bases, the J end lost 7 bases, and 14 bases lay between the germline ends. This CDR3 contains 15 residues. The CDR3 sequence is CASSSRAGRNSPLHF. CDR3 bases: TGTGCCAGCAGTTCTAGGGCAGGTCGAAATTCACCCCTCCACTTT.

This chain links TRBV7-2 with TRBJ2-3; no definite D call. Between the trimmed V and J ends, which lost 4 bases and 0 bases, there was a span of 11 bases. Germline CDR1 and CDR2: SGHTA and FQGNSA. The CDR3 is made up of 15 amino acids. The CDR3: CASSSLAVSTDTQYF. CDR3 in DNA: TGTGCCAGCAGCTCGTTAGCAGTTAGCACAGATACGCAGTATTTT.

The rearrangement joins TRBV30 to TRBJ1-1; maybe TRBD1 (5 bases). Germline CDR1 and CDR2: GTSNPN and SVGIG (reference sequence). This CDR3 contains 11 residues. V lost 8 bases to trimming and J lost 10 bases, with 17 bases between them. This CDR3 reads CAGTQTRGAFF. The CDR3, as DNA: TGTGCCGGGACGCAAACTAGGGGAGCTTTCTTT. The variable domain in full, completed from reference TRBV30 and TRBJ1-1, reads SQTIHQWPATLVQPVGSPLSLECTVEGTSNPNLYWYRQAAGRGLQLLFYSVGIGQISSEVPQNLSASRPQDRQFILSSKKLLLSDSGFYLCAGTQTRGAFFGQGTRLTVV.

The chain is built from TRBV23-1 and TRBJ2-5; D is unclear. Being an ORF, TRBV23-1 has a function that is uncertain. The CDR3 covers 15 residues. Trimming removed 1 base at V and 0 bases at J, with 9 bases between. The CDR3 DNA is TGCGCCAGCAGTCAATACACAGAGTACCAAGAGACCCAGTACTTC. As protein: CASSQYTEYQETQYF.

The chain uses TRBV10-3 and TRBJ2-7, with D unclear. The CDR3 loop spans 12 amino acids. CDR1 is ENHRY, CDR2 SYGVKD, per germline. V lost 2 bases and J 1 base, leaving 3 bases between the germline ends. CDR3 sequence reads: CAISERSYEQYF. CDR3 nucleotides: TGTGCCATCAGTGAGCGGTCCTACGAGCAGTACTTC.

This chain links TRBV19 with TRBJ2-3, with 7 bases identical to TRBD2. The CDR3 length is 16 residues. The V and J ends lost 3 bases and 3 bases, in that order; junction bases with no gene match: 9. CDR1 and CDR2 (germline): LNHDA, SQIVND (reference sequence). CDR3 in DNA: TGTGCCAGTAGTATTTCGGCGGGAGTGGAGACAGATACGCAGTATTTT. It is translated as CASSISAGVETDTQYF. Combining the CDR3 with reference TRBV19 and TRBJ2-3 gives the whole variable domain DGGITQSPKYLFRKEGQNVTLSCEQNLNHDAMYWYRQDPGQGLRLIYYSQIVNDFQKGDIAEGYSVSREKKESFPLTVTSAQKNPTAFYLCASSISAGVETDTQYFGPGTRLTVL.

This chain uses TRBV27 with TRBJ1-1; D not resolved. Deletions cut 0 bases from V and 4 bases from J, with 12 bases between. The CDR3 is 15 residues long. In germline, CDR1 is MNHEY, CDR2 SMNVEV (reference sequence). The CDR3 loop reads CASSLSPLYFTEAFF. CDR3 DNA sequence: TGTGCCAGCAGTTTATCCCCGCTATATTTCACTGAAGCTTTCTTT.

This clone was seen a single time. The gene calls are TRBV9 and TRBJ2-3, with TRBD1 as a possible D gene (5 bases). CDR3 length: 20 amino acids. The germline CDR1 and CDR2 sequences are SGDLS and YYNGEE. Trimming stripped 4 bases from V and 4 bases from J, with 31 bases between. The chain's CDR3 is CASSPSLRGEWGRRADTQYF. The CDR3 DNA is TGTGCCAGCAGCCCCTCACTAAGGGGCGAGTGGGGTCGGAGAGCAGATACGCAGTATTTT.

CDR3 sequence: CASSSGVGVAETQYF. The CDR3 DNA reads as TGTGCCAGCAGCTCAGGAGTAGGGGTTGCTGAGACCCAGTACTTC. This chain links TRBV7-7 with TRBJ2-5, with D maybe TRBD1 (5 bases). Germline V gene sequence: CDR1 SSHAT, CDR2 FNYEAQ (reference sequence). CDR3 size: 15 residues. V lost 4 bases and J lost 5, with 17 bases in between.

The J gene is TRBJ2-1, the V gene TRBV10-3, with TRBD2 matching 8 bases. Trimming at V came to 5 bases and at J to 10 bases, leaving 10 bases not matched to a gene. The CDR3 is 14 amino acids. Germline CDR1 and CDR2: ENHRY and SYGVKD. The CDR3 nucleotides are TGTGCCATCAGTATAGCGAGCGGGGGTTCGGAGCAGTTCTTC. Translation: CAISIASGGSEQFF.

Note on this clone: One junction end does not reproduce the germline sequence, and a read error may be involved. The chain uses TRBV7-9 and TRBJ1-2; D not certain. In germline, CDR1 is SEHNR, CDR2 FQNEAQ (reference sequence). The CDR3 totals 11 residues. CDR3 nucleotides: TGTGCCAGCAGCCTAGCTACTGGCTACACCTTC. It codes for CASSLATGYTF.